What follows are 20 T cell receptor beta chains derived from one specimen sequenced in a study of T cell changes during pregnancy in multiple sclerosis. TCRdb's copy holds only in-frame clones and misses some; the assay was immunoSEQ multiplex PCR. The data contain about 100,000 clones, 94% of them singletons. Source: peripheral blood, taken before pregnancy. The source is a female donor with multiple sclerosis, enrolled in a pregnancy study.

This chain links TRBV30 with TRBJ2-7; D is possibly TRBD2 (6 bases). CDR1 and CDR2 (germline): GTSNPN, SVGIG (reference sequence). There are 13 residues in the CDR3. Trimming stripped 4 bases from V and 7 bases from J, with 17 bases between. The CDR3 region has the DNA TGTGCCTGGAACTCCCGGGACTCCCAGGAGCAGTACTTC. Protein sequence: CAWNSRDSQEQYF.

The V and J genes are TRBV6-1 and TRBJ2-7; D is perhaps TRBD1 (6 bases). The ends were cut back, 6 bases at V and 3 bases at J, with 15 bases in the middle. Germline loops: CDR1 MNHNS, CDR2 SASEGT. The CDR3 totals 14 residues. The CDR3 reads CASSSFYRVYEQYF. CDR3 coding DNA: TGTGCCAGCAGCTCCTTCTACAGGGTCTACGAGCAGTACTTC.

The rearrangement links TRBV13 to TRBJ1-5; 8 bases agree with TRBD1. Germline values: CDR1 PRHDT, CDR2 FYEKMQ (reference sequence). CDR3 length: 17 residues. V gave up 0 bases and J gave up 2 bases; unmatched junction bases: 6. The CDR3 spells CASSLGRTGNGNQPQHF. CDR3 nucleotides: TGTGCCAGCAGCTTAGGACGGACAGGGAATGGCAATCAGCCCCAGCATTTT.

The V and J genes are TRBV7-9 and TRBJ1-4; a weak D match, TRBD1 (6 bases). CDR3 length equals 15 residues. Germline assignment: CDR1 SEHNR and CDR2 FQNEAQ (reference sequence). V shed 1 base and J shed 8 bases, with 14 bases lying between them. DNA for the CDR3: TGTGCCAGCAGCTTAGTACGGGACAAGGGGGAAAAACTGTTTTTT. As protein: CASSLVRDKGEKLFF.

The chain employs TRBV10-3 and TRBJ1-1; D not resolved. CDR3 length: 15 residues. The germline V gene has CDR1 ENHRY and CDR2 SYGVKD. The ends were cut back, 3 bases at V and 2 bases at J, with 13 bases in the middle. This CDR3 reads CAISDTEGKNTEAFF. The CDR3 region has the DNA TGTGCCATCAGTGATACGGAGGGAAAAAACACTGAAGCTTTCTTT.

The gene calls are TRBV30 and TRBJ2-7; 11 positions agree with TRBD2. The CDR3 runs 15 residues. CDR1 is GTSNPN and CDR2 is SVGIG in the germline V gene (reference sequence). V was clipped by 6 bases and J by 2 bases; unmatched bases: 9. CDR3: CACRIAGGPAYEQYF. The CDR3 DNA reads TGTGCCTGCCGGATAGCGGGAGGGCCGGCCTACGAGCAGTACTTC.

There are a few counts of this clone. The V gene is TRBV6-6, the J gene TRBJ1-1, with TRBD1 matching over 9 bases. Looked up from germline, CDR1 is MNHNY and CDR2 is SVGAGI (reference sequence). The CDR3 extends over 15 amino acids. The V segment lost 5 bases and the J segment 9 bases; nucleotides outside the gene matches: 13. CDR3 in DNA: TGTGCCAGCAGTCCCGCGCTCATAACAGGGGGCAAAGCTTTCTTT. Residues: CASSPALITGGKAFF.

V is TRBV27 and J is TRBJ2-1; 7 bases map to TRBD2. The V gene end was trimmed by 7 bases and the J gene end by 4 bases; junction bases not matched to a gene: 7. This CDR3 comprises 14 residues. The germline V gene has CDR1 MNHEY and CDR2 SMNVEV (reference sequence). Here the CDR3 reads CASKASGRYNEQFF. CDR3 DNA: TGTGCCAGCAAAGCTTCCGGGAGGTACAATGAGCAGTTCTTC.

V gene TRBV6-6 combines with J gene TRBJ1-5, with 7 bases that match TRBD1. Germline values: CDR1 MNHNY, CDR2 SVGAGI (reference sequence). V shed 6 bases and J 0 bases; nucleotides not matched to a gene: 8. The CDR3 has 16 amino acids. The DNA for the CDR3 is TGTGCCAGCAGCCCTGGGACAGCATCTAGCAATCAGCCCCAGCATTTT. Its protein product is CASSPGTASSNQPQHF.

The chain joins TRBV4-3 to TRBJ2-2; 8 bases agree with TRBD1. The CDR3 consists of 18 residues. The germline CDR1 and CDR2 sequences are LGHNA and YSLEER. The V segment lost 0 bases and the J segment 2 bases; nucleotides outside the gene matches: 8. The CDR3 nucleotides read TGCGCCAGCAGCCAAGATGCGTCCGGACAGGGAAACACCGGGGAGCTGTTTTTT. It is translated as CASSQDASGQGNTGELFF.

The CDR3 DNA reads TGTGCCATCAGTGAGTCCTCGGGACAGCTCTCCTACGAGCAGTACTTC. The encoded protein is CAISESSGQLSYEQYF. V and J are TRBV10-3 and TRBJ2-7; the match to TRBD1 covers 7 bases. The V and J ends lost 0 bases and 0 bases, in that order; junction bases with no gene match: 5. Per germline, CDR1 ENHRY and CDR2 SYGVKD. The CDR3 has 16 residues.

Written as DNA, the CDR3 is TGTGCCAGCAGTTACTTTCGGGGGGAGGGAAGGTACGAGCAGTACTTC. Translation gives CASSYFRGEGRYEQYF. The chain carries TRBV6-6 and TRBJ2-7, with 7 bases identical to TRBD2. This CDR3 is 16 amino acids long. Trimming took 1 base from V and 4 from J; bases not matched to a gene: 10. The V gene's germline CDR1 is MNHNY and CDR2 SVGAGI (reference sequence).

The V call is TRBV5-6, the J call TRBJ1-5, with 9 bases lining up with TRBD1. The CDR3 spans 15 residues. Germline CDR1 reads SGHDT; CDR2 reads YYEEEE. V gave up 3 bases and J gave up 4 bases; unmatched junction bases: 5. The CDR3 sequence: CASSSRDRANQPQHF. CDR3 DNA: TGTGCCAGCAGCTCCCGGGACAGGGCTAATCAGCCCCAGCATTTT.

CDR3 loop: CASSEQYTDTQYF. CDR3 bases: TGTGCCAGCAGTGAACAGTACACAGATACGCAGTATTTT. The rearrangement links TRBV2 to TRBJ2-3; the D is unclear. Germline loops: CDR1 SNHLY, CDR2 FYNNEI. The CDR3 is 13 amino acids. V lost 2 bases, J lost 2 bases, and 5 bases lay in between.

The chain is built from TRBV28 and TRBJ2-2; a possible D gene is TRBD2 (6 bases). The CDR3 length is 16 residues. Trimming stripped 4 bases from V and 4 bases from J, with 16 bases between. Germline values: CDR1 MDHEN, CDR2 SYDVKM. CDR3 coding DNA: TGTGCCAGCAGTTCAGTACTAGCCACCTTCACCGGGGAGCTGTTTTTT. Translating gives CASSSVLATFTGELFF.

This chain connects TRBV9 to TRBJ2-7; D may be TRBD2 (5 bases). Between the trimmed V and J ends, which lost 5 bases and 5 bases, there was a span of 17 bases. The germline V gene encodes CDR1 SGDLS and CDR2 YYNGEE. CDR3 length: 14 residues. The CDR3 bases are TGTGCCAGCAGTTGGGGAGTCTCTCCTAACGAGCAGTACTTC. Its protein is CASSWGVSPNEQYF.

The gene calls are TRBV18 and TRBJ2-2; TRBD2 agrees at 7 bases. Germline CDR1 KGHSH, CDR2 LQKENI. The CDR3 is made up of 16 amino acids. Losses at the gene ends were 4 bases for V and 2 bases for J; bases not matched to a gene: 7. This CDR3 reads CASSLRLAVNTGELFF. The CDR3 region has the DNA TGTGCCAGCTCACTCCGCCTAGCGGTAAACACCGGGGAGCTGTTTTTT.

The rearrangement links TRBV19 to TRBJ2-5; possible D gene TRBD2, 7 bases. Trimming pared 3 bases from V and 5 bases from J, leaving 13 bases between. The CDR3 is made up of 14 amino acids. CDR1 and CDR2 (germline): LNHDA, SQIVND (reference sequence). In nucleotides, the CDR3 is TGTGCCAGTAGTATGGGGGGGCGGGCCGAGACCCAGTACTTC. Protein sequence: CASSMGGRAETQYF. The entire variable domain, with the rest obtained from reference TRBV19 and TRBJ2-5, is as follows: DGGITQSPKYLFRKEGQNVTLSCEQNLNHDAMYWYRQDPGQGLRLIYYSQIVNDFQKGDIAEGYSVSREKKESFPLTVTSAQKNPTAFYLCASSMGGRAETQYFGPGTRLLVL.

The chain carries TRBV5-1 and TRBJ2-7; D may be TRBD1 (5 bases). Germline V lookup: CDR1 SGHRS, CDR2 YFSETQ. V was trimmed by 3 bases and J by 2 bases, leaving 9 bases between them. The length of the CDR3 is 13 residues. CDR3 in amino acids: CASSSQGTYEQYF. The DNA of the CDR3 is TGCGCCAGCAGCTCTCAGGGTACCTACGAGCAGTACTTC.

The chain has TRBV30 and TRBJ2-2; TRBD1 is a possible D gene (5 bases). CDR3 size: 13 residues. Per the germline V gene, CDR1 is GTSNPN and CDR2 is SVGIG (reference sequence). V lost 5 bases and J lost 4, with 11 bases in between. The CDR3 loop reads CAWDSDSTGELFF. CDR3 nucleotides: TGTGCCTGGGACAGCGATAGCACCGGGGAGCTGTTTTTT.